This record covers a single T cell receptor (beta chain). Its target is unknown. Diagnostic conclusions were grounded in clinical symptoms, serum thyroxine, TRAb, thyroid ultrasound and orbital computed tomography. RNA transcripts yielded amplified TCR beta CDR3 regions. Following a first-round RT-PCR that used HTBI primers, a second-round multiplex PCR was carried out. TCRdb re-derived calls from the multiplex PCR reads in MiXCR, one entry per CDR3 protein. The table lists around 1,000,000 distinct CDR3 sequences, about 40% of them singletons. These data originate in a study of Graves' ophthalmopathy and Graves' hyperthyroidism. Trimming removed 2 bases from V and 1 base from J; junction bases left unmatched: 7. This CDR3 has 17 amino acids. The germline CDR1 and CDR2 sequences are SGHTA and FQGNSA. The study, taken as a whole, reports: Sensitivity reached 70% to 71% and specificity 72% to 80% when the model predicted ophthalmopathy progression. The 13-signature model separated ophthalmopathy from stable hyperthyroidism at approximately 89% sensitivity and approximately 81% specificity. Appearing in blood as well were most expanded thyroid clonotypes above 0.001 frequency.

The rearrangement joins TRBV7-2 to TRBJ2-5; 10 bases are a match to TRBD2. Sequenced: peripheral blood or thyroid tissue (not recorded which). This clonotype originated in an adult man with Graves' hyperthyroidism. DNA of the CDR3: TGTGCCAGCAGCTTACGACTAGCGGGCACAGCCCAAGAGACCCAGTACTTC. It is translated as CASSLRLAGTAQETQYF.